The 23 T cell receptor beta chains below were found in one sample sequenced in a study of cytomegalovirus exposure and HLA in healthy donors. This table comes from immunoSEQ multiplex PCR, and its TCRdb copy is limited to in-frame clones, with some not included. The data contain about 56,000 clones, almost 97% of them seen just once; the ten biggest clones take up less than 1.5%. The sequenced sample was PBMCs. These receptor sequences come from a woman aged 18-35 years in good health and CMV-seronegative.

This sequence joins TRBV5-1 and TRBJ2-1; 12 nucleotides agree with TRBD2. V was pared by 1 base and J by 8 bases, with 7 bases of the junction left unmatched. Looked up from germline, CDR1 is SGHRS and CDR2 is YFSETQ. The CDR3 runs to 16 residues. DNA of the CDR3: TGCGCCAGCAGCTTGAGTCTAGCGGGGGGGCGGTATGAGCAGTTCTTC. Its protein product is CASSLSLAGGRYEQFF.

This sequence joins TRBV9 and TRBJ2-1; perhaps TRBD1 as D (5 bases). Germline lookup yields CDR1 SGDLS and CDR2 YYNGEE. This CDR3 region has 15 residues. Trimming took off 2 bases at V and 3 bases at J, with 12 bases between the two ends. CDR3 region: CASSVEGARYNEQFF. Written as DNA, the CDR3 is TGTGCCAGCAGCGTGGAAGGGGCCCGCTACAATGAGCAGTTCTTC.

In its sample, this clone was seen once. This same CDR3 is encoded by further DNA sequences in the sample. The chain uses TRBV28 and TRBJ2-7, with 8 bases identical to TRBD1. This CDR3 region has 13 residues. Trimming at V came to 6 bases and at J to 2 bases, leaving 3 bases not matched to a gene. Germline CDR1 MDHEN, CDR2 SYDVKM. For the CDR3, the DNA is TGTGCCAGCAGAGACAGGGGCCCCTACGAGCAGTACTTC. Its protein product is CASRDRGPYEQYF. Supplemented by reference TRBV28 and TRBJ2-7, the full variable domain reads DVKVTQSSRYLVKRTGEKVFLECVQDMDHENMFWYRQDPGLGLRLIYFSYDVKMKEKGDIPEGYSVSREKKERFSLILESASTNQTSMYLCASRDRGPYEQYFGPGTRLTVT.

The CDR3 DNA sequence: TGTGCCAGTAGTGGGGGGGGAGGGAGAAACACCATATATTTT. This encodes CASSGGGGRNTIYF. The chain combines TRBV19 with TRBJ1-3; perhaps TRBD1 as D (5 bases). The V end lost 5 bases, the J end lost 5 bases, and 13 bases lay between the germline ends. Germline V gives CDR1 LNHDA, CDR2 SQIVND (reference sequence). This CDR3 comprises 14 residues.

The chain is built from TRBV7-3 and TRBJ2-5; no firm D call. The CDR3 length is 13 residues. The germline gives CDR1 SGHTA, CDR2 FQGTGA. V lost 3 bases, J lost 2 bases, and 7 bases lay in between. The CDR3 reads CASSFYAQETQYF. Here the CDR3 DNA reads TGTGCCAGCAGCTTTTACGCGCAAGAGACCCAGTACTTC.

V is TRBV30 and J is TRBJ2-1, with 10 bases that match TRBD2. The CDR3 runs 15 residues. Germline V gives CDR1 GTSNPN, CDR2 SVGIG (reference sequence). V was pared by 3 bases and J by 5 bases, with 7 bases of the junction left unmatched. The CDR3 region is CAWSVGTSENNEQFF. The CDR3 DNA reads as TGTGCCTGGAGCGTAGGGACTAGCGAAAACAATGAGCAGTTCTTC.

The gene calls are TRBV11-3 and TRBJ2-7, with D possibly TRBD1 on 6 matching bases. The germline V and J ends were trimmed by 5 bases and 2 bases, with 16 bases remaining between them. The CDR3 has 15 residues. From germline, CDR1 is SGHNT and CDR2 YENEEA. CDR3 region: CASSAPHQGPYEQYF. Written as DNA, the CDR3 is TGTGCCAGCAGCGCGCCGCACCAGGGGCCCTACGAGCAGTACTTC. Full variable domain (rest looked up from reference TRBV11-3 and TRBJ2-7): EAGVVQSPRYKIIEKKQPVAFWCNPISGHNTLYWYLQNLGQGPELLIRYENEEAVDDSQLPKDRFSAERLKGVDSTLKIQPAELGDSAVYLCASSAPHQGPYEQYFGPGTRLTVT.

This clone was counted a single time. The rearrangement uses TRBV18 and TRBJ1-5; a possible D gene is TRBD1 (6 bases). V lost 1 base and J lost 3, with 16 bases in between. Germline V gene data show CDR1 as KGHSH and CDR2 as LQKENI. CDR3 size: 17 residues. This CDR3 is CASSPRPGEWSNQPQHF. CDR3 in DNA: TGTGCCAGCTCACCACGGCCAGGGGAATGGTCCAATCAGCCCCAGCATTTT.

CDR3: CASSPPGTPYEQYF. The CDR3 DNA sequence: TGTGCCAGCAGCCCCCCGGGAACCCCCTACGAGCAGTACTTC. The rearrangement joins TRBV7-9 to TRBJ2-7; the D gene is possibly TRBD2 (5 bases). The CDR3 loop spans 14 amino acids. Deletions cut 5 bases from V and 2 bases from J, with 13 bases between. CDR1 is SEHNR, CDR2 FQNEAQ, per germline (reference sequence).

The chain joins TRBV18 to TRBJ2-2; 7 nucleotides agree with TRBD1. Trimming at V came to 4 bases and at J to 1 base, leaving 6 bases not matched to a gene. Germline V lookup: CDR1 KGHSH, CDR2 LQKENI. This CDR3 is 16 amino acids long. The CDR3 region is CASSLGQAMNTGELFF. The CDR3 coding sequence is TGTGCCAGCTCACTCGGACAGGCGATGAACACCGGGGAGCTGTTTTTT.

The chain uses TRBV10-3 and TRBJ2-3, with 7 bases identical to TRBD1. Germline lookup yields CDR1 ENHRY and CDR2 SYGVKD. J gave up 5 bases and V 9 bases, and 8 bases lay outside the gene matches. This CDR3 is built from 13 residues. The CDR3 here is CAIGQGVEDTQYF. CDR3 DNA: TGTGCCATAGGGCAGGGGGTGGAAGATACGCAGTATTTT.

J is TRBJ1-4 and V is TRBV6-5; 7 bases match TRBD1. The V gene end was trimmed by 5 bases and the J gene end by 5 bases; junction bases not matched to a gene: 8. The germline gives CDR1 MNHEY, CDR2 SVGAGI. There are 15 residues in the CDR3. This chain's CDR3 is CASSAQGWGNEKLFF. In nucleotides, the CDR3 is TGTGCCAGCAGTGCACAGGGGTGGGGGAATGAAAAACTGTTTTTT.

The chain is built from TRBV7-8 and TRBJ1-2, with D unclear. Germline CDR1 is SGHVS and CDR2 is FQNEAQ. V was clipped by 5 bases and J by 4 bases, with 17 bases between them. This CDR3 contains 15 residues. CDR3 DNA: TGTGCCAGCAGCCCGCGGGCTTCGAGGAGCTATGGCTACACCTTC. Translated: CASSPRASRSYGYTF.

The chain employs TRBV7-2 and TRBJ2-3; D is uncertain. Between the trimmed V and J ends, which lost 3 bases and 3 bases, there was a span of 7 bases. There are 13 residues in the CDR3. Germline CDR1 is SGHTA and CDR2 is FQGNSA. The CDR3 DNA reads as TGTGCCAGCAGCTTTGATGAGACAGATACGCAGTATTTT. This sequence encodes CASSFDETDTQYF.

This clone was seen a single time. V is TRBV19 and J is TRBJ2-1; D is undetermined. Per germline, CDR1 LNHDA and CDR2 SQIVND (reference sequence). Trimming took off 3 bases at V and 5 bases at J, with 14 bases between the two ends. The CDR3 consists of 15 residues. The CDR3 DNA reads TGTGCCAGTAGTATCCTTGGCAGGCCCCACAATGAGCAGTTCTTC. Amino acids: CASSILGRPHNEQFF.

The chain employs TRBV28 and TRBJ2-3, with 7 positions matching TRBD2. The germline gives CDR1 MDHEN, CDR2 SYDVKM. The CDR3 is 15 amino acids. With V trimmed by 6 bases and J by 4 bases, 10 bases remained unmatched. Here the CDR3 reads CASRPPGGGADTQYF. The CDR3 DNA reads TGTGCCAGCAGACCCCCGGGGGGAGGCGCAGATACGCAGTATTTT.

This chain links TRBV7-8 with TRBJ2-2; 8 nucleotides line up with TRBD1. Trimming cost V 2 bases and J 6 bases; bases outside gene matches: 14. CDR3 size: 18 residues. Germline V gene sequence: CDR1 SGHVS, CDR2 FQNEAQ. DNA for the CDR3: TGTGCCAGCAGCTTAATGTGGCGCGGGCAGGGGGCGCCCGGGGAGCTGTTTTTT. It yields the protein CASSLMWRGQGAPGELFF.

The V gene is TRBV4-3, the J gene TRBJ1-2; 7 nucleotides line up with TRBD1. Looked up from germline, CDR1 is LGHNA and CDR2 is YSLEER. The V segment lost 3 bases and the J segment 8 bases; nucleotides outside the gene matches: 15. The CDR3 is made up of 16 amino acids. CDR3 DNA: TGCGCCAGCAGCCAGGCCGGACAGGAGGGTCTGCGGGGCTACACCTTC. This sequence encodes CASSQAGQEGLRGYTF.

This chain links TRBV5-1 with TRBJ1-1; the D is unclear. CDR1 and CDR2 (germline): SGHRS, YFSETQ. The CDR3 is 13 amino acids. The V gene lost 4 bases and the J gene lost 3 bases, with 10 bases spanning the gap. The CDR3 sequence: CASSTNTDTEAFF. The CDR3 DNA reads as TGCGCCAGCAGCACGAACACCGACACTGAAGCTTTCTTT.

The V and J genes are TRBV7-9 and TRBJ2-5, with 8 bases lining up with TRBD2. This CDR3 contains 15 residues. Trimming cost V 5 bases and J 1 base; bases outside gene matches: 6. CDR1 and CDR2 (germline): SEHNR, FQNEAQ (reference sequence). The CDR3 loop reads CASSPRTSRQETQYF. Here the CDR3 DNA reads TGTGCCAGCAGCCCCCGGACTAGCCGCCAAGAGACCCAGTACTTC.

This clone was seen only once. CDR3: CASSRGNTEAFF. The CDR3, as DNA: TGTGCCAGCAGCAGAGGGAACACTGAAGCTTTCTTT. This chain links TRBV7-9 with TRBJ1-1; D unresolved. This CDR3 contains 12 residues. Trimming cost V 5 bases and J 1 base, with 5 bases left between them. Germline lookup yields CDR1 SEHNR and CDR2 FQNEAQ (reference sequence).

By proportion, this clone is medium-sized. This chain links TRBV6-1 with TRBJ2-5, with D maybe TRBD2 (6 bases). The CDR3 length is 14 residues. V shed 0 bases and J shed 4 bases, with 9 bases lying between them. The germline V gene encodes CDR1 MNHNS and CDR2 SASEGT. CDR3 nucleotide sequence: TGTGCCAGCAGTGAAGCTGGAGGGACAGAGACCCAGTACTTC. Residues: CASSEAGGTETQYF.

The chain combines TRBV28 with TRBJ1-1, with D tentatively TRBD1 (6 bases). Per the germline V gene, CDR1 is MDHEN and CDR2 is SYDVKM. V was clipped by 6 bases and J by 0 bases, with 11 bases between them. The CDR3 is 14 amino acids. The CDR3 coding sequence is TGTGCCAGCAGCCCAGGACAGATGAACACTGAAGCTTTCTTT. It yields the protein CASSPGQMNTEAFF.